This section outlines one TCR beta chain sequence together with its context. The data were taken from a study of blood T cell repertoires in COVID-19. The germline CDR1 and CDR2 sequences are KGHSH and LQKENI. The CDR3 is 13 amino acids. V was cut by 5 bases and J by 1 base, with 9 bases left in between. Repertoires were generated with immunoSEQ multiplex PCR, while TCRdb's copy carries only in-frame clones and drops some. The table has about 210,000 clones, around 81% seen once. The TCR originated in a woman aged 45 to 65 with acute COVID-19. The genes are TRBV18 and TRBJ2-7; tentatively, D is TRBD1 (6 bases). Sequenced input: PBMCs or T cells enriched from blood (not recorded which). CDR3 sequence: CASSEGVSYEQYF. In nucleotides, the CDR3 is TGTGCCAGCTCAGAGGGGGTTTCCTACGAGCAGTACTTC.